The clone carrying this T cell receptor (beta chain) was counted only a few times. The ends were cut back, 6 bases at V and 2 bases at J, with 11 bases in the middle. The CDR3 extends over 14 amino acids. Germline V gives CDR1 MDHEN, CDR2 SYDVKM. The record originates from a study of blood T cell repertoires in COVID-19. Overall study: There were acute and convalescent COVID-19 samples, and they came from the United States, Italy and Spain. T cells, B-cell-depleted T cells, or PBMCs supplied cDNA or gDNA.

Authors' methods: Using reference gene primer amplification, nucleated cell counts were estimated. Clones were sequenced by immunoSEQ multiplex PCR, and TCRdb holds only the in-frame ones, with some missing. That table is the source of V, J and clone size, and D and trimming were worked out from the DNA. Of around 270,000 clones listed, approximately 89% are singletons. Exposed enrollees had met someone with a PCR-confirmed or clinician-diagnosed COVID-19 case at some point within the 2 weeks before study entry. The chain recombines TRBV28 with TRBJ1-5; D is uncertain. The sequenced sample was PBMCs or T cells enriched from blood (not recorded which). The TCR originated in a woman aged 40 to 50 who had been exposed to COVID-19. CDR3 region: CASRTAGGNQPQHF. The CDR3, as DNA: TGTGCCAGCAGGACGGCGGGAGGCAATCAGCCCCAGCATTTT.